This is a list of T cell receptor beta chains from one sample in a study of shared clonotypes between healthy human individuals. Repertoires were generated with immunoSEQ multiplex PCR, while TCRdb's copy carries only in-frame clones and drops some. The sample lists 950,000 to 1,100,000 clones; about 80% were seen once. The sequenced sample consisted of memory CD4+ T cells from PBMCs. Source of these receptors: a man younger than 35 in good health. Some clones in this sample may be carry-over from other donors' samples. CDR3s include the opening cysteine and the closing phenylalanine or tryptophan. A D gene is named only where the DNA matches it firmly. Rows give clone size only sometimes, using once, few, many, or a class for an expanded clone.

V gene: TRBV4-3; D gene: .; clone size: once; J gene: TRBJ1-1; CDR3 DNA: TGCGCCAGCAGCCAAAATTCTCGGAACACTGAAGCTTTCTTT; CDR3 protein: CASSQNSRNTEAFF
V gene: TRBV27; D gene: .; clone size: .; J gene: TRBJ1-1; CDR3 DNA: TGTGCCAGCAGTTTATGGGGGGCGCGGAACACTGAAGCTTTCTTT; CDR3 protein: CASSLWGARNTEAFF
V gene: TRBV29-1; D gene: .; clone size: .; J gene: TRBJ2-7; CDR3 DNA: TGCAGCGTTGAAGGCCAGGGGAGATACGAGCAGTACTTC; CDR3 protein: CSVEGQGRYEQYF
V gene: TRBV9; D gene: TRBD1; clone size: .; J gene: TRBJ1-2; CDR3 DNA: TGTGCCAGCAGCGTAGATCCGACAGGGGACGGTCGCTACACCTTC; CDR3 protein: CASSVDPTGDGRYTF
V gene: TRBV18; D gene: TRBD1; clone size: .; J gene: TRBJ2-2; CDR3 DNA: TGTGCCAGCTCACCACTTGGGACAGAACAAGCGAACACCGGGGAGCTGTTTTTT; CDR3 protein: CASSPLGTEQANTGELFF
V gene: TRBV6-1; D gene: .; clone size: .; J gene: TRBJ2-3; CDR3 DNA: TGTGCCAGCAGTGTCCTGGAGCGCACAGATACGCAGTATTTT; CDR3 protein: CASSVLERTDTQYF
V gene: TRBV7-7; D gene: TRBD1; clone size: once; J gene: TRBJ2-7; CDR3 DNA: TGTGCCAGCAGCCTCGGGACAGGCTTTTACGAGCAGTACTTC; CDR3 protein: CASSLGTGFYEQYF
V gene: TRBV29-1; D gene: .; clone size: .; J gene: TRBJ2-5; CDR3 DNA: TGCAGCGTACGACACGGTCGGGAGACCCAGTACTTC; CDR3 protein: CSVRHGRETQYF
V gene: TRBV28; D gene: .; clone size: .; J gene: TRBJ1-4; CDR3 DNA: TGTGCCAGCTCTAGACAAGGAACTAATGAAAAACTGTTTTTT; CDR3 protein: CASSRQGTNEKLFF
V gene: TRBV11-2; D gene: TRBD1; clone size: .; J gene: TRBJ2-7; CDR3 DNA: TGTGCCACCGGGACAGGGAACCTTAGGGATGGCGAGCAGTACTTC; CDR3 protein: CATGTGNLRDGEQYF
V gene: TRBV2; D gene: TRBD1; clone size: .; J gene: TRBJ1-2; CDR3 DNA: TGTGCCAGCAGTTGGGACAGCCTCTATGGCTACACCTTC; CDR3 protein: CASSWDSLYGYTF
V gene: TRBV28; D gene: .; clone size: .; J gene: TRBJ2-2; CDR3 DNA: TGTGCCAGCAGGAAGACTAGGGCCGGGGAGCTGTTTTTT; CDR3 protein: CASRKTRAGELFF
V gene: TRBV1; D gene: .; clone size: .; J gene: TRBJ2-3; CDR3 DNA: TGCACCAGCAGCCATCCGACGGAAGACGGACTAGCTCGCACAGATACGCAGTATTTT; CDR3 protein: CTSSHPTEDGLARTDTQYF
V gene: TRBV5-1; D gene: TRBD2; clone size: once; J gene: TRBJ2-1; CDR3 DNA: TGCGCCAGCTTCCCCTCCGAGCGGGAGGGCCGGCGAAATGAGCAGTTCTTC; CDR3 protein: CASFPSEREGRRNEQFF
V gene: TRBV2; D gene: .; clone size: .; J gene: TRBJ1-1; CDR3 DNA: TGTGCCAGCACCCAGGTGGGGGGGAGGGCTGAAGCTTTCTTT; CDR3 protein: CASTQVGGRAEAFF
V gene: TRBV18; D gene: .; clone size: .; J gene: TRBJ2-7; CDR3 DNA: TGTGCCAGCTCACCACCGTCCCAGTCCTACGAGCAGTACTTC; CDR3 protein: CASSPPSQSYEQYF
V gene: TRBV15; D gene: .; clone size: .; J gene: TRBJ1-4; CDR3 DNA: TGTGCCACCAGCAGATCCCCGAAGGCTAATGAAAAACTGTTTTTT; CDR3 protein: CATSRSPKANEKLFF
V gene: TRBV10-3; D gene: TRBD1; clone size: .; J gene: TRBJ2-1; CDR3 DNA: TGTGCCATCAGTGCAACAGGGGGTCAGAACAATGAGCAGTTCTTC; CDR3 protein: CAISATGGQNNEQFF
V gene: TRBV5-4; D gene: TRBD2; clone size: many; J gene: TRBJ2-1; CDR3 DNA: TGTGCCAGCAGGACTAGCGGGAGGAGGTCCTACAATGAGCAGTTCTTC; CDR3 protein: CASRTSGRRSYNEQFF
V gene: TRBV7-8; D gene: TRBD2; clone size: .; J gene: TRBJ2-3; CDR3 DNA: TGTGCCAGCAGCTCTAGGAGACTAGCCCCCACAGATACGCAGTATTTT; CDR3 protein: CASSSRRLAPTDTQYF
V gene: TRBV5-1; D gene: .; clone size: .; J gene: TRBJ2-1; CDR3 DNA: TGCGCCAGCAGCATCCCTACCTTAAGCTCCTACAATGAGCAGTTCTTC; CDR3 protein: CASSIPTLSSYNEQFF
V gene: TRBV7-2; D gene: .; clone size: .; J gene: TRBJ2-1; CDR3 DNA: TGTGCCAGCAGCTTAGACTACAATGAGCAGTTCTTC; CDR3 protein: CASSLDYNEQFF
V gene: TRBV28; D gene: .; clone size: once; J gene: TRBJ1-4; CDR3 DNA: TGTGCCAGCAGTCCGCTGGGCAGAGAGAATGAAAAACTGTTTTTT; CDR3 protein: CASSPLGRENEKLFF
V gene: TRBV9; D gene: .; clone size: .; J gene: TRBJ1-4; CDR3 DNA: TGTGCCAGCAGCCCACTTGCAACTAATGAAAAACTGTTTTTT; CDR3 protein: CASSPLATNEKLFF
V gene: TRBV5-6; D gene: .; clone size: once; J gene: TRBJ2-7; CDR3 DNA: TGTGCCAGCAGCCAATTAAGAGACCGGAGCTCCTACGAGCAGTACTTC; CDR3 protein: CASSQLRDRSSYEQYF
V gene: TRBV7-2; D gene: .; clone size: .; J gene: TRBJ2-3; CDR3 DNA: TGTGCCAGCAGCTTAGATGCGGGAACAGATACGCAGTATTTT; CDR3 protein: CASSLDAGTDTQYF
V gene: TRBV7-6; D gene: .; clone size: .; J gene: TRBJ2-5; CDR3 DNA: TGTGCCAGCAGCTTAGTGGCGGGACCAGAAGAGACCCAGTACTTC; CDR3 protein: CASSLVAGPEETQYF
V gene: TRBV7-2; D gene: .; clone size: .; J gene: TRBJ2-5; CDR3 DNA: TGTGCCAGCAGCTTAGAACGAGAGACCCAGTACTTC; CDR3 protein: CASSLERETQYF
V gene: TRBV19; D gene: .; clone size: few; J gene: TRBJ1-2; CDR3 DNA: TGTGCCAGCACACAGATTCCCTATGGCTACACCTTC; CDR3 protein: CASTQIPYGYTF
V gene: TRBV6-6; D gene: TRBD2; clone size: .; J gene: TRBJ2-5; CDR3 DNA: TGTGCCAGCAGTCGATCTAGCGGGAGGAGTGAGACCCAGTACTTC; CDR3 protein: CASSRSSGRSETQYF
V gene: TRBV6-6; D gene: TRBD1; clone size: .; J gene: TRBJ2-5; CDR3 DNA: TGTGCCAGCAGTAGGACAGGGGGGCCCTCTAGGGAGACCCAGTACTTC; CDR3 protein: CASSRTGGPSRETQYF
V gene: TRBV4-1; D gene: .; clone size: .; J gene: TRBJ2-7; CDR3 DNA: TGCGCCAGCAGCCAAGATCGGGCGTCCCTAGCCTACGAGCAGTACTTC; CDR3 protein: CASSQDRASLAYEQYF
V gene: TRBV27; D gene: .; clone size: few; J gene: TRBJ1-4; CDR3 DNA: TGTGCCAGCCCCGACAGCCGCAATGAAAAACTGTTTTTT; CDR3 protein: CASPDSRNEKLFF
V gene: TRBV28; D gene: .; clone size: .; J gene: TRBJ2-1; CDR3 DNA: TGTGCCAGCAGTTTACCAAAAAGGGAGCAGTTCTTC; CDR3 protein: CASSLPKREQFF
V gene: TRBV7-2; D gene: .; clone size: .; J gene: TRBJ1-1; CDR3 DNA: TGTGCCAGCAGCTCACGCACCCGAGCTTTCTTT; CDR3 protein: CASSSRTRAFF
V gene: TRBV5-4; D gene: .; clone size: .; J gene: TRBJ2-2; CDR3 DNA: TGTGCCAGCAGCGTGCCGAGGGGGGGCGGCACCGGGGAGCTGTTTTTT; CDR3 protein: CASSVPRGGGTGELFF
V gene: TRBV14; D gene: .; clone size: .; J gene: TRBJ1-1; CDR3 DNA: TGTGCCAGCAGCCAAGATAAATGGTGGGCTTTCTTT; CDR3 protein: CASSQDKWWAFF